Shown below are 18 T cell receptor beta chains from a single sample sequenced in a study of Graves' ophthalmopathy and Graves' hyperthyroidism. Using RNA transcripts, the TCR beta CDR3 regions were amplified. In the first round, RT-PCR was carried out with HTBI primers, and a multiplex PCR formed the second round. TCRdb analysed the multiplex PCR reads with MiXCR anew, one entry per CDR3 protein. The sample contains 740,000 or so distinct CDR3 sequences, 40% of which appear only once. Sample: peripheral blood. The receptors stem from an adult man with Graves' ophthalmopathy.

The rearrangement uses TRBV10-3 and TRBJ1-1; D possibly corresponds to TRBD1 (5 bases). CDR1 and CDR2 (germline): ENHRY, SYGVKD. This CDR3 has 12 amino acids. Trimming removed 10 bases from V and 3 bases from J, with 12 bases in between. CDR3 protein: CASDGGDTEAFF. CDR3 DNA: TGTGCCAGCGATGGGGGTGACACTGAAGCTTTCTTT.

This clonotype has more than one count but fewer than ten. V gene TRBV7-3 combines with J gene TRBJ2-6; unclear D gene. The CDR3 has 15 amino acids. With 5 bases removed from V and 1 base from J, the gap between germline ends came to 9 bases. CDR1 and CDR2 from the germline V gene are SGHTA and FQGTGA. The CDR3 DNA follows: TGTGCCAGCAGCGTAGGCCAATCTGGGGCCAACGTCCTGACTTTC. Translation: CASSVGQSGANVLTF.

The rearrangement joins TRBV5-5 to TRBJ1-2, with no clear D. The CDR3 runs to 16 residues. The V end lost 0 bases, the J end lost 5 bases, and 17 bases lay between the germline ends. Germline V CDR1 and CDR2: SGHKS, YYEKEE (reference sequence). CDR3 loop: CASSLVGGVRRYGYTF. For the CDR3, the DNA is TGTGCCAGCAGCTTGGTAGGCGGGGTGCGAAGATATGGCTACACCTTC.

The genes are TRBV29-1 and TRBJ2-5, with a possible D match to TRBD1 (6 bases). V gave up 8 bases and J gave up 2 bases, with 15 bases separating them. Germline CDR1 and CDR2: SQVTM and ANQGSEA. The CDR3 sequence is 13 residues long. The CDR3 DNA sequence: TGCAGCTGGGACAAGGGTAGGCAAGAGACCCAGTACTTC. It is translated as CSWDKGRQETQYF.

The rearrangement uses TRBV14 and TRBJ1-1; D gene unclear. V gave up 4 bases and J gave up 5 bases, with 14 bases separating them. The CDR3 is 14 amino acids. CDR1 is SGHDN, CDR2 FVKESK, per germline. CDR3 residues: CASSRVSGVTEAFF. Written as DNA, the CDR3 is TGTGCCAGCAGCCGGGTTTCGGGAGTGACTGAAGCTTTCTTT.

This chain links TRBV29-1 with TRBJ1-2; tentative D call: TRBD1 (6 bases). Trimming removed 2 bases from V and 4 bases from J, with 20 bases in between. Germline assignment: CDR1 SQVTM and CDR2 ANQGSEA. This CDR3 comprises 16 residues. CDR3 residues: CSVEPQGIGDRYGYTF. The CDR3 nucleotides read TGCAGCGTTGAACCTCAGGGGATAGGGGACCGCTATGGCTACACCTTC.

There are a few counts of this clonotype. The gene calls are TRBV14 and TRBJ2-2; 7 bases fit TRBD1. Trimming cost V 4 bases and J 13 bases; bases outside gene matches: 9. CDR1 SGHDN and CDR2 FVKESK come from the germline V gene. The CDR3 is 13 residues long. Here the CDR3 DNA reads TGTGCCAGCAGCCCGATGAGACAGGGCGTGCTGTTTTTT. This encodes CASSPMRQGVLFF.

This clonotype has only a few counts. The DNA of the CDR3 is TGCGCCAGCAGCCAAGATAAGGGACAGGGGTGGGGAACTGAAGCTTTCTTT. This encodes CASSQDKGQGWGTEAFF. The J gene is TRBJ1-1, the V gene TRBV4-3; the match to TRBD1 covers 10 bases. V shed 0 bases and J 5 bases; nucleotides not matched to a gene: 9. The germline V gene encodes CDR1 LGHNA and CDR2 YSLEER. The length of the CDR3 is 17 residues.

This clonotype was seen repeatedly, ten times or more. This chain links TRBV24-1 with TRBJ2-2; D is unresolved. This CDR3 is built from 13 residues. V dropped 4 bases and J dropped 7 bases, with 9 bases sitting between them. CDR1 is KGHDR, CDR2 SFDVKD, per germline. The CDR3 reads CATSDPGGGELFF. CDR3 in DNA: TGTGCCACCAGTGACCCCGGCGGCGGGGAGCTGTTTTTT.

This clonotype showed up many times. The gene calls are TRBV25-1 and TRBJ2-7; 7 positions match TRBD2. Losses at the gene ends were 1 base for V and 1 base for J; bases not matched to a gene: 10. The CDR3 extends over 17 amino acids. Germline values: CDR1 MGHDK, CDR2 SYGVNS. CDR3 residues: CASSESGGAVGSYEQYF. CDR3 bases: TGTGCCAGCAGTGAATCGGGGGGAGCGGTAGGGTCCTACGAGCAGTACTTC.

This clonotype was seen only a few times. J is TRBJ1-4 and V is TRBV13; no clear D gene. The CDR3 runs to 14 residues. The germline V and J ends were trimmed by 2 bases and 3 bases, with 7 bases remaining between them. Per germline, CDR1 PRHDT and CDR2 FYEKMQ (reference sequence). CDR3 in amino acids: CASSLYSPNEKLFF. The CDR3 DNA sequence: TGTGCCAGCAGCTTATACAGCCCTAATGAAAAACTGTTTTTT.

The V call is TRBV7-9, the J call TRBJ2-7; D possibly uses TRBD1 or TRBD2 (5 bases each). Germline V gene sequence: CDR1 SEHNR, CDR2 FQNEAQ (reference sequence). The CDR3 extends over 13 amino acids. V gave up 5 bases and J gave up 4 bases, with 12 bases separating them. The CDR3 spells CASSHGAVYEQYF. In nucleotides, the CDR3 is TGTGCCAGCAGCCACGGGGCAGTTTACGAGCAGTACTTC.

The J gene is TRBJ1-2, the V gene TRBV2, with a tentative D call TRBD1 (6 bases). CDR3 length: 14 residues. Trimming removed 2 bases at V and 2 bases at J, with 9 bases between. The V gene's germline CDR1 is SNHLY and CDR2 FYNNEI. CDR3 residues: CASSEPGTNYGYTF. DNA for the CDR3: TGTGCCAGCAGTGAACCCGGGACAAACTATGGCTACACCTTC.

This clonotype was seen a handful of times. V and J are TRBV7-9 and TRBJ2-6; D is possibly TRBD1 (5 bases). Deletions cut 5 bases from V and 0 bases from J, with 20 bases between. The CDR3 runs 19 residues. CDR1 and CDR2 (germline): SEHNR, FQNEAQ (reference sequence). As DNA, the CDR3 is TGTGCCAGCAGCCTCAACCGGGCCAGGGAAAGCTCTGGGGCCAACGTCCTGACTTTC. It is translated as CASSLNRARESSGANVLTF.

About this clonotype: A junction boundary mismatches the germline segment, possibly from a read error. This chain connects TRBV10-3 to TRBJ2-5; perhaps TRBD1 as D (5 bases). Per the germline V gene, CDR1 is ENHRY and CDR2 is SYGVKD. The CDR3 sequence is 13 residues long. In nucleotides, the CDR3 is TGTGCCAGCAGTTCAATAGGGGTTCTGACCCAGTACTTC. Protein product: CASSSIGVLTQYF.

The CDR3 DNA sequence: TGTGCCAGCAGCGTTGGTGGCTACACCTTC. This encodes CASSVGGYTF. The V and J genes are TRBV9 and TRBJ1-2; D not resolved. This CDR3 has 10 amino acids. V gave up 2 bases and J gave up 7 bases, with 3 bases separating them. Germline CDR1 reads SGDLS; CDR2 reads YYNGEE.

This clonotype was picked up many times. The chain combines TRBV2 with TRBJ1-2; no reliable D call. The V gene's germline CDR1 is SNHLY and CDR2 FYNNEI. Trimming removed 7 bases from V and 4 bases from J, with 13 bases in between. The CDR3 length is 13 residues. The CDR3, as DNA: TGTGCCAGCAATTCCGAGTCCGGCTATGGCTACACCTTC. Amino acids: CASNSESGYGYTF.

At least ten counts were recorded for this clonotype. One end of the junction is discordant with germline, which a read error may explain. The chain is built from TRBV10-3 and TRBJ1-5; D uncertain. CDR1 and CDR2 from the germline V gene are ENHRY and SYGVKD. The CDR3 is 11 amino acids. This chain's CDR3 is CASSETGPQHF. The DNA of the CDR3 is TGTGCCAGCAGTGAAACCGGGCCCCAGCATTTT.